These 14 T cell receptor beta chains were sequenced from one sample in a study of blood T cell repertoires in COVID-19. TCRdb's copy holds only in-frame clones and misses some; the assay was immunoSEQ multiplex PCR. The table has about 200,000 clones, roughly nine tenths seen once. The sequencing sample was made of PBMCs or T cells enriched from blood (not recorded which). The receptors come from a woman between 18 and 29 years old who had recovered from COVID-19.

This chain uses TRBV11-2 with TRBJ2-3, with TRBD2 matching 10 bases. The CDR3 is 16 amino acids. The germline CDR1 and CDR2 sequences are SGHAT and FQNNGV. Trimming at V came to 4 bases and at J to 5 bases, leaving 9 bases not matched to a gene. CDR3 sequence: CASSWDSGGAEDTQYF. CDR3 nucleotide sequence: TGTGCCAGCAGCTGGGACAGCGGGGGGGCGGAAGATACGCAGTATTTT.

The count of this clone is one. The rearrangement joins TRBV11-2 to TRBJ1-6; 8 bases agree with TRBD1. V lost 8 bases, J lost 7 bases, and 10 bases stayed unmatched. The CDR3 spans 15 residues. CDR1 is SGHAT and CDR2 is FQNNGV in the germline V gene. The CDR3 spells CASGGTGRSNSPLHF. CDR3 sequence (DNA): TGTGCCAGCGGGGGGACAGGCCGGAGCAATTCACCCCTCCACTTT.

V is TRBV3-1 (or the pseudogene TRBV3-2) and J is TRBJ2-1; TRBD2 agrees at 8 bases. The CDR3 has 16 residues. Per the germline V gene, CDR1 is LGHDT and CDR2 is YNNKEL (reference sequence). Trimming took 2 bases from V and 6 from J; bases not matched to a gene: 9. CDR3 DNA: TGTGCCAGCAGCCAAAAAACGGGACTAGGCTTCAATGAGCAGTTCTTC. Encoded protein: CASSQKTGLGFNEQFF.

The CDR3 DNA is TGTGCCAGCAGCCTACACCGCGGACTAGCCTCCTACAATGAGCAGTTCTTC. Translating gives CASSLHRGLASYNEQFF. This chain links TRBV3-1 (or the pseudogene TRBV3-2) with TRBJ2-1; 8 positions match TRBD2. The V gene end was trimmed by 4 bases and the J gene end by 0 bases; junction bases not matched to a gene: 8. This CDR3 contains 17 residues. Germline-derived CDR1 and CDR2 are LGHDT and YNNKEL (reference sequence).

The V call is TRBV14, the J call TRBJ1-3; maybe TRBD1 (5 bases). V lost 1 base and J lost 0, with 7 bases in between. In germline, CDR1 is SGHDN, CDR2 FVKESK. CDR3 length equals 15 residues. The CDR3 here is CASSQAGISGNTIYF. The CDR3 DNA sequence: TGTGCCAGCAGCCAAGCAGGGATCTCTGGAAACACCATATATTTT. Full variable domain (missing parts from reference TRBV14 and TRBJ1-3): EAGVTQFPSHSVIEKGQTVTLRCDPISGHDNLYWYRRVMGKEIKFLLHFVKESKQDESGMPNNRFLAERTGGTYSTLKVQPAELEDSGVYFCASSQAGISGNTIYFGEGSWLTVV.

The chain has TRBV5-6 and TRBJ1-3; the D is unclear. The CDR3 contains 15 residues. Germline V gives CDR1 SGHDT, CDR2 YYEEEE. Trimming took 5 bases from V and 0 from J, leaving 12 bases between them. CDR3: CASSWTSSSGNTIYF. The CDR3 nucleotides are TGTGCCAGCAGTTGGACTTCAAGCTCTGGAAACACCATATATTTT.

CDR3 sequence: CASSHRTGQSTDTQYF. For the CDR3, the DNA is TGTGCCAGTAGTCACCGGACAGGGCAAAGCACAGATACGCAGTATTTT. V is TRBV19 and J is TRBJ2-3, with 8 nucleotides matching TRBD1. Germline CDR1 LNHDA, CDR2 SQIVND (reference sequence). The trim removed 5 bases at V and 0 bases at J, leaving 7 bases unmatched. The CDR3 extends over 16 amino acids.

The chain links TRBV13 to TRBJ1-2; 12 nucleotides agree with TRBD1. There are 15 residues in the CDR3. Looked up from germline, CDR1 is PRHDT and CDR2 is FYEKMQ (reference sequence). V was clipped by 4 bases and J by 8 bases; unmatched bases: 8. The CDR3 DNA is TGTGCCAGCAGCTCTGTCGCGGGACAGGGGGCCGGCTACACCTTC. It specifies CASSSVAGQGAGYTF.

The chain links TRBV10-3 to TRBJ1-6, with TRBD1 identical over 8 bases. V lost 2 bases, J lost 10 bases, and 1 base stayed unmatched. Germline loops: CDR1 ENHRY, CDR2 SYGVKD. CDR3 length equals 13 residues. CDR3 in DNA: TGTGCCATCAGTGAGACAGGGGGATCACCCCTCCACTTT. Protein: CAISETGGSPLHF.

The rearrangement joins TRBV30 to TRBJ2-2; 11 positions agree with TRBD2. Germline V gene data show CDR1 as GTSNPN and CDR2 as SVGIG (reference sequence). V lost 2 bases to trimming and J lost 3 bases; unmatched junction nucleotides: 5. The CDR3 loop spans 16 amino acids. CDR3 residues: CAWSLAGGFHTGELFF. CDR3 bases: TGTGCCTGGAGTCTAGCGGGGGGCTTCCACACCGGGGAGCTGTTTTTT.

The chain carries TRBV6-5 and TRBJ1-6, with D unresolved. There are 13 residues in the CDR3. CDR1 is MNHEY, CDR2 SVGAGI, per germline. Trimming removed 6 bases from V and 8 bases from J, with 11 bases in between. The chain's CDR3 is CASRFLSDSPLHF. Here the CDR3 DNA reads TGTGCCAGCAGATTTCTATCGGATTCACCCCTCCACTTT.

The CDR3 loop reads CASIQTSGGLDTQYF. CDR3 in DNA: TGTGCCAGCATCCAGACTAGCGGGGGGTTAGATACGCAGTATTTT. This chain links TRBV2 with TRBJ2-3, with 13 bases matching TRBD2. The V gene's germline CDR1 is SNHLY and CDR2 FYNNEI. This CDR3 has 15 amino acids. The V and J ends lost 7 bases and 5 bases, in that order; junction bases with no gene match: 6. The variable domain in full, with the rest retrieved from reference TRBV2 and TRBJ2-3, is EPEVTQTPSHQVTQMGQEVILRCVPISNHLYFYWYRQILGQKVEFLVSFYNNEISEKSEIFDDQFSVERPDGSNFTLKIRSTKLEDSAMYFCASIQTSGGLDTQYFGPGTRLTVL.

CDR3 nucleotide sequence: TGTGCCAGCAGCGAAACAAGCGGGGGGGCCTACAATGAGCAGTTCTTC. Amino acid sequence: CASSETSGGAYNEQFF. The genes are TRBV7-8 and TRBJ2-1, with TRBD2 matching 10 bases. The germline V gene encodes CDR1 SGHVS and CDR2 FQNEAQ. This CDR3 spans 16 amino acids. Trimming at V came to 5 bases and at J to 2 bases, leaving 6 bases not matched to a gene.

The V and J genes are TRBV29-1 and TRBJ2-7, with 11 bases matching TRBD2. V lost 2 bases to trimming and J lost 0 bases; unmatched junction nucleotides: 9. In germline, CDR1 is SQVTM, CDR2 ANQGSEA. CDR3 length: 17 residues. The CDR3 sequence: CSVEKAPGTSGSYEQYF. For the CDR3, the DNA is TGCAGCGTTGAAAAGGCCCCCGGGACTAGCGGCTCCTACGAGCAGTACTTC.